These T cell receptor beta chains were read from a single sample in a study of response to subunit inactivated influenza vaccine. TCRdb processed the RT-PCR reads anew with MiXCR; each CDR3 protein has one entry. The sample lists around 480,000 distinct CDR3 sequences, 16% seen once, with 2.5% to 3.5% in the top ten. Sequencing used CD4+ T cells sorted from PBMCs, obtained roughly 24 months after vaccination. The source of these receptors is a man aged 50 to 75 who received an inactivated influenza vaccine. Each CDR3 is given with its conserved first and last residue. A D gene is named only where the DNA matches it firmly. The size of a clone is reported for some rows only, either as once, few or many, or as a class for expanded clones.

>TRBV4-1|TRBJ2-3|-|-
TGCGCCAGCAGCCTAGGAGGGGGTAGCGGAAGCACAGATACGCAGTATTTT
CASSLGGGSGSTDTQYF
>TRBV5-1|TRBJ1-1|many|-
TGCGCCAGCAGCTTATACCTGAACACTGAAGCTTTCTTT
CASSLYLNTEAFF
>TRBV5-1|TRBJ2-1|many|-
TGCGCCAGCAGCTTGGGGAGGGCGGGCCAACACAATGAGCAGTTCTTC
CASSLGRAGQHNEQFF
>TRBV29-1|TRBJ2-7|-|-
TGCAGCGTTGCCTCAAGGGAATACGAGCAGTACTTC
CSVASREYEQYF
>TRBV15|TRBJ1-5|-|-
TGTGCCACCAGCAATGAGATCACGGAGCCCCAGCATTTT
CATSNEITEPQHF
>TRBV12-3/TRBV12-4|TRBJ2-4|many|-
TGTGCCAGCGCAAAAGGTCCGGAGGTACTAAACATTCAGTACTTC
CASAKGPEVLNIQYF
>TRBV27|TRBJ2-7|few|-
TGTGCCAGCAGTACCCCTAAGGGTGGGAACGAGCAGTACTTC
CASSTPKGGNEQYF
>TRBV27|TRBJ2-7|-|TRBD1
TGTGCCAGCAGTTCGCTCACAGGGGACTACGAGCAGTACTTC
CASSSLTGDYEQYF
>TRBV24-1|TRBJ1-1|-|-
TGTGCCACCAGTGGACACATGAACACTGAAGCTTTCTTT
CATSGHMNTEAFF
>TRBV12-3/TRBV12-4|TRBJ2-5|many|TRBD2
TGTGCCAGCAGTTTAACGGGGGGCCAAGAGACCCAGTACTTC
CASSLTGGQETQYF
>TRBV10-3|TRBJ2-7|few|-
TGTGCCATCAGTGGCGGTGGAGGGACAAGTCGAGAGCAGTACTTC
CAISGGGGTSREQYF
>TRBV27|TRBJ2-3|few|-
TGTGCCAGCAGTCCACGGGCGAATACGCAGTATTTT
CASSPRANTQYF
>TRBV30|TRBJ1-1|-|-
TGTGCCTGGAGCAGGGCGAACACTGAAGCTTTCTTT
CAWSRANTEAFF
>TRBV7-8|TRBJ2-5|many|-
TGTGCCAGCAGCTTAGGCAGCGAGAGAGGGGCCCAGTACTTC
CASSLGSERGAQYF
>TRBV6-2/TRBV6-3|TRBJ2-7|few|-
TGTGCCAGCAGTTACCAACGGGGGCACTTGACCTACGAGCAGTACTTC
CASSYQRGHLTYEQYF
>TRBV30|TRBJ2-5|once|-
TGTGCCTGGAGTTCACAACCCGGCGAGACCCAGTACTTC
CAWSSQPGETQYF
>TRBV9|TRBJ1-5|few|TRBD1
TGTGCCAGCAGCGTAGAGACAGGGGAAGATAAGGAAAGCAATCAGCCCCAGCATTTT
CASSVETGEDKESNQPQHF
>TRBV6-6|TRBJ1-2|few|-
TGTGCCAGCAGTTACAGGGAGGCCTATGGCTACACCTTC
CASSYREAYGYTF
>TRBV12-3/TRBV12-4|TRBJ2-7|few|-
TGTGCCAGCACCCAGGGCCGGACCTTCTCCTACGAGCAGTACTTC
CASTQGRTFSYEQYF
>TRBV9|TRBJ2-2|-|-
TGTGCCAGCAGCGTAGTAGGAGCCGGGGAGCTGTTTTTT
CASSVVGAGELFF
>TRBV20-1|TRBJ1-1|few|-
TGCAGTGCTGGCGGACCCAGCAACACTGAAGCTTTCTTT
CSAGGPSNTEAFF
>TRBV24-1|TRBJ2-6|-|TRBD1
TGTGCCACCAGTGATTCTCCGGGACAGGCCGGCAGTGGGGCCAACGTCCTGACTTTC
CATSDSPGQAGSGANVLTF
>TRBV4-3|TRBJ2-2|-|-
TGCGCCAGCAGCCAAGTTTTTTCGGGGCTTGCAGACCACACCGGGGAGCTGTTTTTT
CASSQVFSGLADHTGELFF
>TRBV10-3|TRBJ1-5|few|-
TGTGCCATCAGTGGGGCTGCGAAAAATCAGCCCCAGCATTTT
CAISGAAKNQPQHF
>TRBV6-2/TRBV6-3|TRBJ2-3|few|TRBD2
TGTGCCAGCAGACGTGTCGGGGGGGCCGACACAGATACGCAGTATTTT
CASRRVGGADTDTQYF
>TRBV25-1|TRBJ1-6|-|-
TGTGCCAGCAGTGACAGGGGCGGTTCACCCCTCCACTTT
CASSDRGGSPLHF
>TRBV5-4|TRBJ2-7|-|-
TGTGCCAGCAGCTTGGCCGTAACAGGAGGGTACACCTACGAGCAGTACTTC
CASSLAVTGGYTYEQYF
>TRBV5-1|TRBJ2-2|few|-
TGCGCCAGCACCCTTGGCGCAGGGACCACCGGGGAGCTGTTTTTT
CASTLGAGTTGELFF
>TRBV6-2/TRBV6-3|TRBJ2-5|-|-
TGTGCCAGCGTCTTGGAGACCCAGTACTTC
CASVLETQYF
>TRBV11-2|TRBJ2-3|-|TRBD2
TGTGCCAGCAGCTCCGGGACTAGCGGGGTTCTACTGACAGATACGCAGTATTTT
CASSSGTSGVLLTDTQYF
>TRBV6-1|TRBJ1-5|-|TRBD1
TGTGCCAGCAGAACAGGGGTCCGTCAGCCCCAGCATTTT
CASRTGVRQPQHF
>TRBV10-3|TRBJ2-7|-|TRBD1
TGTGCCATCAAAAAAGGACAGGGCCCAGACGAGCAGTACTTC
CAIKKGQGPDEQYF
>TRBV12-3/TRBV12-4|TRBJ2-7|few|-
TGTGCCAGCACCCACCCTGCTGAGGGGGAGCAGTACTTC
CASTHPAEGEQYF
>TRBV7-3|TRBJ2-1|-|TRBD2
TGTGCCAGCAGCTCAACTAGGACTAGCGGGACGTCCTACAATGAGCAGTTCTTC
CASSSTRTSGTSYNEQFF
>TRBV15|TRBJ2-6|many|-
TGTGCCACCAGCTCCCGGACAACCGGGGCCAACGTCCTGACTTTC
CATSSRTTGANVLTF
>TRBV7-8|TRBJ2-7|few|-
TGTGCCAGCAAGGGGACCTCGGGAAATGGCGAGCAGTACTTC
CASKGTSGNGEQYF
>TRBV11-2|TRBJ1-1|many|-
TGTGCCAGCAGCTTAGATAACAACAGGGCTACAAAGACTGAAGCTTTCTTT
CASSLDNNRATKTEAFF
>TRBV7-2|TRBJ1-2|few|-
TGTGCCAGCAGCTTAGATCCCGGAACACTTTATGGCTACACCTTC
CASSLDPGTLYGYTF
>TRBV7-9|TRBJ1-1|-|-
TGTGCCAGCAGCTTCCAGGACAGTAAAACTGAAGCTTTCTTT
CASSFQDSKTEAFF
>TRBV10-3|TRBJ2-3|few|-
TGTGCCATCAGCGGGACTGGGCTAGCGTTTAGGTTTTGGGAAGATTTT
CAISGTGLAFRFWEDF
>TRBV6-1|TRBJ2-5|few|-
TGTGCCAGCAGTCCCGCCGGGACCGCAAACCAAGAGACCCAGTACTTC
CASSPAGTANQETQYF
>TRBV12-3/TRBV12-4|TRBJ1-5|few|-
TGTGCCAGCAGTTTCGCGGTAAATCAGCCCCAGCATTTT
CASSFAVNQPQHF
>TRBV20-1|TRBJ1-2|-|-
TGCAGTGCTAGAGATGCAAGGGATTCCCGCGGCTACACCTTC
CSARDARDSRGYTF
>TRBV5-1|TRBJ1-1|-|-
TGCGCCAGCAGCTTGGCCGGGGACGTGGGCACTGAAGCTTTCTTT
CASSLAGDVGTEAFF
>TRBV3-1|TRBJ1-6|-|-
TGTGCCAGCAGCCAAGAAGGTCGGGGGGCCCTCAATTCACCCCTCCACTTT
CASSQEGRGALNSPLHF
>TRBV6-2/TRBV6-3|TRBJ2-1|few|TRBD2
TGTGCCAGCAGTAAGGGACTAGCGGGGTCGGCTGAGCAGTTCTTC
CASSKGLAGSAEQFF